These 9 T cell receptor beta chains originate from one sample sequenced in a study of CD8+ T cells in alopecia areata. Sequencing templates came from extracted RNA that was reverse transcribed into cDNA. Method: immunoSEQ multiplex PCR; TCRdb's copy keeps in-frame clones and lacks some. Of about 180,000 clones in the sample, over 50% were seen once. The sample was CD4+ T cells sorted from blood, taken at week 0. Receptor source: a human donor with alopecia areata.

The CDR3 region has the DNA TGTGCCAGCAGCCAAGAATGGAACAATGAGCAGTTCTTC. It yields the protein CASSQEWNNEQFF. This sequence joins TRBV14 and TRBJ2-1, with no clear D. V gave up 0 bases and J gave up 5 bases, with 5 bases separating them. Germline lookup yields CDR1 SGHDN and CDR2 FVKESK. The CDR3 consists of 13 residues.

This sequence joins TRBV30 and TRBJ1-5; possible D gene TRBD1, 6 bases. The V end lost 0 bases, the J end lost 3 bases, and 12 bases lay between the germline ends. CDR1 is GTSNPN and CDR2 is SVGIG in the germline V gene (reference sequence). This CDR3 comprises 15 residues. For the CDR3, the DNA is TGTGCCTGGAGTGTAGTGGGACATAACAATCAGCCCCAGCATTTT. Protein sequence: CAWSVVGHNNQPQHF.

This sequence joins TRBV15 and TRBJ2-6; D is perhaps TRBD1 or TRBD2 (5 bases each). This CDR3 contains 19 residues. Trimming stripped 0 bases from V and 0 bases from J, with 15 bases between. The germline gives CDR1 LNHNV, CDR2 YYDKDF (reference sequence). CDR3 nucleotide sequence: TGTGCCACCAGCAGAGACCGGGACGGAATCTTCTCTGGGGCCAACGTCCTGACTTTC. Its protein product is CATSRDRDGIFSGANVLTF.

V usage is TRBV7-2 and J usage is TRBJ2-3; D uncertain. The CDR3 has 14 amino acids. Trimming took off 1 base at V and 0 bases at J, with 5 bases between the two ends. The germline V gene encodes CDR1 SGHTA and CDR2 FQGNSA. The DNA of the CDR3 is TGTGCCAGCAGCTTAGGTATAAGCACAGATACGCAGTATTTT. This sequence encodes CASSLGISTDTQYF. Combining the CDR3 with reference TRBV7-2 and TRBJ2-3 gives the whole variable domain GAGVSQSPSNKVTEKGKDVELRCDPISGHTALYWYRQSLGQGLEFLIYFQGNSAPDKSGLPSDRFSAERTGGSVSTLTIQRTQQEDSAVYLCASSLGISTDTQYFGPGTRLTVL.

The CDR3 loop is CASSLLEETQYF. Written as DNA, the CDR3 is TGCGCCAGCAGCTTGCTGGAAGAGACCCAGTACTTC. The gene calls are TRBV5-1 and TRBJ2-5; D is undetermined. This CDR3 comprises 12 residues. Germline V gives CDR1 SGHRS, CDR2 YFSETQ. V lost 1 base, J lost 3 bases, and 4 bases lay in between.

A single count supports this clone. This chain connects TRBV5-6 to TRBJ1-6; 7 bases line up with TRBD1. The CDR3 loop spans 16 amino acids. The germline V gene encodes CDR1 SGHDT and CDR2 YYEEEE. With V trimmed by 3 bases and J by 14 bases, 17 bases remained unmatched. In nucleotides, the CDR3 is TGTGCCAGCAGCTCGAACTACGGGACAGCCACGGGGACCCTCCACTTT. It is translated as CASSSNYGTATGTLHF.

This chain links TRBV23-1 with TRBJ2-5, with D perhaps TRBD1 (5 bases). TRBV23-1 qualifies as an ORF whose function is uncertain. This CDR3 comprises 16 residues. V lost 0 bases to trimming and J lost 2 bases, with 13 bases between them. This CDR3 is CASSQSSTVLQETQYF. For the CDR3, the DNA is TGCGCCAGCAGTCAATCCTCGACAGTCCTGCAAGAGACCCAGTACTTC.

This CDR3 reads CASSEVYSGANVLTF. The CDR3 bases are TGTGCCAGCAGTGAAGTTTACTCTGGGGCCAACGTCCTGACTTTC. The chain couples TRBV6-1 to TRBJ2-6; D gene uncertain. The CDR3 is made up of 15 amino acids. CDR1 MNHNS and CDR2 SASEGT come from the germline V gene. V lost 1 base and J lost 0, with 4 bases in between.

The V call is TRBV29-1, the J call TRBJ2-5, with TRBD1 matching 7 bases. Germline CDR1 and CDR2: SQVTM and ANQGSEA. V was pared by 8 bases and J by 2 bases, with 5 bases of the junction left unmatched. The CDR3 runs 12 residues. The CDR3 coding sequence is TGCAGCACTGGGACAGCTCAAGAGACCCAGTACTTC. This translates into CSTGTAQETQYF.